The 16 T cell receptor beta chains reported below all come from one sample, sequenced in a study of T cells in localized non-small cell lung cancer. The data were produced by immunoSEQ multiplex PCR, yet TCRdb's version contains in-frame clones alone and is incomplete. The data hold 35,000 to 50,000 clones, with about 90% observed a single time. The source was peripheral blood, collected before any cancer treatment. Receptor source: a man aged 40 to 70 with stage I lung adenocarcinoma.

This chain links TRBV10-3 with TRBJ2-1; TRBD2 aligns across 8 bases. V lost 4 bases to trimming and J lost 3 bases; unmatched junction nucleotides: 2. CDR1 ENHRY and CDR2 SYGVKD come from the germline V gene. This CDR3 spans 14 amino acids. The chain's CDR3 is CAISVTSGYNEQFF. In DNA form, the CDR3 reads TGTGCCATCAGTGTCACTAGCGGCTACAATGAGCAGTTCTTC.

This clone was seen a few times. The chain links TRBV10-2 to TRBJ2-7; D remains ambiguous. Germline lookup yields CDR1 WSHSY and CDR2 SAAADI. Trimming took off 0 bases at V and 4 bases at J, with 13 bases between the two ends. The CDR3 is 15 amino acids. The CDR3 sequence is CASSESFARAYEQYF. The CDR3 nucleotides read TGCGCCAGCAGTGAGTCTTTTGCCCGAGCTTACGAGCAGTACTTC.

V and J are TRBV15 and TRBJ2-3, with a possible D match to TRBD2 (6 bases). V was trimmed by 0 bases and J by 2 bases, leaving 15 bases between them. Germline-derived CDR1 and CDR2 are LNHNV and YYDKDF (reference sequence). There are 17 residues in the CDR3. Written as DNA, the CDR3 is TGTGCCACCAGCAGAGATAAATCGCGGGGATTCACAGATACGCAGTATTTT. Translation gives CATSRDKSRGFTDTQYF.

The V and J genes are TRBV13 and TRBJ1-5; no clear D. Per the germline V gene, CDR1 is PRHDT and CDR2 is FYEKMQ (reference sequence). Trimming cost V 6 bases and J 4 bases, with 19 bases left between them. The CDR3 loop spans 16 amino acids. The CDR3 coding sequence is TGTGCCAGCAGTTATGGGATCGGACGGGATAATCAGCCCCAGCATTTT. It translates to CASSYGIGRDNQPQHF.

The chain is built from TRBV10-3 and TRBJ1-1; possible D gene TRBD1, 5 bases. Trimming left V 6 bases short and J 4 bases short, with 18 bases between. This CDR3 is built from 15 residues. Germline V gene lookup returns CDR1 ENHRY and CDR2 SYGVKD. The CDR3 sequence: CAISPGGPSGTEAFF. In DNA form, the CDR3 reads TGTGCCATCAGCCCCGGGGGACCATCGGGCACTGAAGCTTTCTTT.

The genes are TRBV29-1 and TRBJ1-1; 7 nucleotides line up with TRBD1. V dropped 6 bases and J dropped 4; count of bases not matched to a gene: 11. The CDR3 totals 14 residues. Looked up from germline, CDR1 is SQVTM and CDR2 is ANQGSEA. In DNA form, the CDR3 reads TGCAGCGTCCAGGGGGGAGGGGAGGGCACTGAAGCTTTCTTT. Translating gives CSVQGGGEGTEAFF.

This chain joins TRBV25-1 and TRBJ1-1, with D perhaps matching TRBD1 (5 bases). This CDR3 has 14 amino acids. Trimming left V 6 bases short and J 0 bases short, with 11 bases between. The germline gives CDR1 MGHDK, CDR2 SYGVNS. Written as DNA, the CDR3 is TGTGCCAGCAGCCTGACAGCCTTGAACACTGAAGCTTTCTTT. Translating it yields CASSLTALNTEAFF.

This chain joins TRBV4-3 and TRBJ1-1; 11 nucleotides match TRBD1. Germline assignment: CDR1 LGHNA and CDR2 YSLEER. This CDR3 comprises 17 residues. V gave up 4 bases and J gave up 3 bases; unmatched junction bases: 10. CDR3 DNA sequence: TGCGCCAGCAGCCCGGGACAGGGGGGTATCGCTGACACTGAAGCTTTCTTT. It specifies CASSPGQGGIADTEAFF.

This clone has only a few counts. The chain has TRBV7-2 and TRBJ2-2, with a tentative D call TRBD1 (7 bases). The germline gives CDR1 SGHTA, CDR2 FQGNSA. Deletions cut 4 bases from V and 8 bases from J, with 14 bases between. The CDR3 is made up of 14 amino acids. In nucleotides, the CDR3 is TGTGCCAGCAGCTCCTCACAGGGGAGGGGGGAGCTGTTTTTT. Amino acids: CASSSSQGRGELFF.

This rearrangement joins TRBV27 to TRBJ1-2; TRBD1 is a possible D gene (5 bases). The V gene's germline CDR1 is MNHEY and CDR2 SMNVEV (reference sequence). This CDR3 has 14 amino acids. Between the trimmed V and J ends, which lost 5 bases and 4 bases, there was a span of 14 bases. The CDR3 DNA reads TGTGCCAGCAGTACCACGGGGGGAGCCTATGGCTACACCTTC. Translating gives CASSTTGGAYGYTF.

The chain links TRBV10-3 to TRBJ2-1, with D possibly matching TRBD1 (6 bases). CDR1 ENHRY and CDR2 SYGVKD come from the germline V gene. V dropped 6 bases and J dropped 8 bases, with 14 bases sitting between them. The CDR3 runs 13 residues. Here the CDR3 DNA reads TGTGCCATCAGGAAACAGGGTGGTGATGAGCAGTTCTTC. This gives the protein CAIRKQGGDEQFF.

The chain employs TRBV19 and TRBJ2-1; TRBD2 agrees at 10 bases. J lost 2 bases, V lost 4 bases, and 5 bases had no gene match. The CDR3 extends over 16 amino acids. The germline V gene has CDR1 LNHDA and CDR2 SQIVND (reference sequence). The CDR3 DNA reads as TGTGCCAGTAGTACGTTAGCGGGAGGCCCCTACAATGAGCAGTTCTTC. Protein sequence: CASSTLAGGPYNEQFF.

The CDR3 nucleotides are TGTGCCATCAGTGATAAAGGGGGGCCAGACACAGATACGCAGTATTTT. This codes for CAISDKGGPDTDTQYF. The rearrangement joins TRBV10-3 to TRBJ2-3; D might be TRBD1 or TRBD2, each matching 6 bases. V was shortened by 3 bases and J by 2 bases, with 15 bases between the two germline ends. Germline V gives CDR1 ENHRY, CDR2 SYGVKD. CDR3 length: 16 amino acids.

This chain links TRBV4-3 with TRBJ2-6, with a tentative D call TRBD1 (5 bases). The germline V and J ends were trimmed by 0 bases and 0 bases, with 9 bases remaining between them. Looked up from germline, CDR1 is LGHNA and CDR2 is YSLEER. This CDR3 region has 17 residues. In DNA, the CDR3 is TGCGCCAGCAGCCAAGACAGGGTCCACTCTGGGGCCAACGTCCTGACTTTC. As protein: CASSQDRVHSGANVLTF.

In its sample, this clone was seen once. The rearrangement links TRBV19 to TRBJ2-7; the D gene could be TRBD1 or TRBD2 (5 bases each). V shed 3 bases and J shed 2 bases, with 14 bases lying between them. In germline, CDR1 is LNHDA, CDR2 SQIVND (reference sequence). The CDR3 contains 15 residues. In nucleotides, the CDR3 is TGTGCCAGTAGTATGCGCCGGGACGGACCCTACGAGCAGTACTTC. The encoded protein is CASSMRRDGPYEQYF.

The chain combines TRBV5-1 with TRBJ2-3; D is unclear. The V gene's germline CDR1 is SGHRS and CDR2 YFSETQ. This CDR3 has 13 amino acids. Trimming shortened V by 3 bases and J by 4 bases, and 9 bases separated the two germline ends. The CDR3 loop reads CASSSSYADTQYF. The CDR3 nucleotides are TGCGCCAGCAGCTCCTCATATGCAGATACGCAGTATTTT. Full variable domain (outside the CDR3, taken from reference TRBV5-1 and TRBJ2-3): KAGVTQTPRYLIKTRGQQVTLSCSPISGHRSVSWYQQTPGQGLQFLFEYFSETQRNKGNFPGRFSGRQFSNSRSEMNVSTLELGDSALYLCASSSSYADTQYFGPGTRLTVL.